This TCR beta chain originates from a study of T cell repertoires in cytomegalovirus infection. The study's findings and limits: It was HLA-C-restricted CMV-specific TCR beta clonotypes that dominated the response ex vivo.

In TCRdb, the reads were re-called with MiXCR into one record per CDR3 protein. The sample carries 900,000 to 950,000 distinct CDR3 sequences, roughly 31% recorded once. In germline, CDR1 is WSHSY, CDR2 SAAADI. CDR3 length equals 13 residues. Trimming stripped 6 bases from V and 4 bases from J, with 12 bases between. This clonotype turned up a few times. What it binds is unknown. The receptor's source is a human donor in good health (CMV status not recorded). Some clones in this sample may be carry-over from other donors' samples. The rearrangement uses TRBV10-2 and TRBJ1-2; D is perhaps TRBD1 (5 bases). The specimen comprised cultured CD8+ T cells from PBMCs, sampled from culture after CMV antigen stimulation. CDR3 loop: CASSGAAGYGYTF. The CDR3 DNA reads as TGCGCCAGCAGCGGGGCAGCCGGCTATGGCTACACCTTC.